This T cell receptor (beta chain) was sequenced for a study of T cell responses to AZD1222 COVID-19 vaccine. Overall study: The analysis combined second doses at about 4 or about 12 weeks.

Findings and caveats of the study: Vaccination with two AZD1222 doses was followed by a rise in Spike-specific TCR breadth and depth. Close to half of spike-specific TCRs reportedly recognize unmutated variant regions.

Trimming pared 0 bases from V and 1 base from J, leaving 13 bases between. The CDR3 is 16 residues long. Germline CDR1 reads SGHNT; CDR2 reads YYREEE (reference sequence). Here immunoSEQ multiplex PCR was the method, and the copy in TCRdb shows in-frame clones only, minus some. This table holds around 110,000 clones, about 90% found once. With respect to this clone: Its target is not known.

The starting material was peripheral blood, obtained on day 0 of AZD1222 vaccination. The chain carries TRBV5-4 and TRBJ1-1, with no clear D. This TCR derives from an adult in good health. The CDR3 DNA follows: TGTGCCAGCAGCTTGGGCGGCACACGGGGGAACACTGAAGCTTTCTTT. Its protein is CASSLGGTRGNTEAFF.